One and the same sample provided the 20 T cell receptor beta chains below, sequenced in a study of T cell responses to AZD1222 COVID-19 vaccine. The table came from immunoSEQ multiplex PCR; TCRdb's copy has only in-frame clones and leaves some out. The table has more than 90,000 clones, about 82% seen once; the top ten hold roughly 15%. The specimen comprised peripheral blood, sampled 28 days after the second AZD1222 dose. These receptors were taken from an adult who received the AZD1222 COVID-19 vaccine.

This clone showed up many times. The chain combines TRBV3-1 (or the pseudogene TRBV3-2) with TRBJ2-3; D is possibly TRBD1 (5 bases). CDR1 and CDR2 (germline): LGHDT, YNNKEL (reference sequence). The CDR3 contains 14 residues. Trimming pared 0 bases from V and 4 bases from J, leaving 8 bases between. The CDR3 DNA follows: TGTGCCAGCAGCCAAGATTACAGGTCAGATACGCAGTATTTT. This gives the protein CASSQDYRSDTQYF.

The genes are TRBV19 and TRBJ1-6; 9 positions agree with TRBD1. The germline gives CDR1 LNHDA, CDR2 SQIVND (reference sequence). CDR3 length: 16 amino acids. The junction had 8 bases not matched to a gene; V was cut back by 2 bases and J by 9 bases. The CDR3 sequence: CASSISTGGLGSPLHF. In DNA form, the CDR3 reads TGTGCCAGTAGTATATCGACAGGGGGTTTGGGTTCACCCCTCCACTTT.

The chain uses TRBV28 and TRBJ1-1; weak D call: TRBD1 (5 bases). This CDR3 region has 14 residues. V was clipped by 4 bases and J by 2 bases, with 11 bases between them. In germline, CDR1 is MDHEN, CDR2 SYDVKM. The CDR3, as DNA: TGTGCCAGCAGTTCCCAGGGAGTTAACACTGAAGCTTTCTTT. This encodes CASSSQGVNTEAFF.

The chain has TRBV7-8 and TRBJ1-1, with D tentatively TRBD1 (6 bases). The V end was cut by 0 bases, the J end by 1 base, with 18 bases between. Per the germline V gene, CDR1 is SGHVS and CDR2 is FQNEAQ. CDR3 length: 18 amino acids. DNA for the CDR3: TGTGCCAGCAGCTTAGCGCATACAGGGCTACCCAAGAACACTGAAGCTTTCTTT. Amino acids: CASSLAHTGLPKNTEAFF.

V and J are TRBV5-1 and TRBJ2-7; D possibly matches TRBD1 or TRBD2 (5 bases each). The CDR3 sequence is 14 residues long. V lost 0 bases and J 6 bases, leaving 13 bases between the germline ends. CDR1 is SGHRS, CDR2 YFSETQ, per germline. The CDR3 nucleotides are TGCGCCAGCAGCTTGGCCATCGAGGGGACCGAGCAGTACTTC. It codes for CASSLAIEGTEQYF.

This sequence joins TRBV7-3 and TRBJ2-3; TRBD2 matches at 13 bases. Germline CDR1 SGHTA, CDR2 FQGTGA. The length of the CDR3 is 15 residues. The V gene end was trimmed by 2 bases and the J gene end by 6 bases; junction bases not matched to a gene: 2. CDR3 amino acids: CASSLGTSGADTQYF. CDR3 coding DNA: TGTGCCAGCAGCTTAGGGACTAGCGGGGCGGATACGCAGTATTTT.

The CDR3 protein is CATTPGGHHYEQYF. For the CDR3, the DNA is TGTGCCACCACGCCGGGCGGACATCACTACGAGCAGTACTTC. The chain is built from TRBV6-5 and TRBJ2-7; TRBD1 might be the D (5 bases). The CDR3 is 14 residues long. V was clipped by 10 bases and J by 3 bases, with 19 bases between them. CDR1 MNHEY and CDR2 SVGAGI come from the germline V gene.

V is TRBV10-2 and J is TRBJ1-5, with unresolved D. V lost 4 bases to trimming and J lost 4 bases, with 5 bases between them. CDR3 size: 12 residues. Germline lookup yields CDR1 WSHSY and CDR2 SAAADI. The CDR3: CASSAGNQPQHF. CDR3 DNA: TGCGCCAGCAGTGCGGGGAATCAGCCCCAGCATTTT.

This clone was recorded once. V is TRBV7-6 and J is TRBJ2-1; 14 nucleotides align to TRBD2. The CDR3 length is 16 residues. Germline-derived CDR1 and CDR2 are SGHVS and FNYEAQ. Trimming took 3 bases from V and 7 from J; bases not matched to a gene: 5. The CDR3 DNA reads TGTGCCAGCAGCTTTGGGACTAGCGGGAGAGGGAATGAGCAGTTCTTC. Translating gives CASSFGTSGRGNEQFF. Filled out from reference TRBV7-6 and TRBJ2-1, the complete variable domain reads GAGVSQSPRYKVTKRGQDVALRCDPISGHVSLYWYRQALGQGPEFLTYFNYEAQQDKSGLPNDRFSAERPEGSISTLTIQRTEQRDSAMYRCASSFGTSGRGNEQFFGPGTRLTVL.

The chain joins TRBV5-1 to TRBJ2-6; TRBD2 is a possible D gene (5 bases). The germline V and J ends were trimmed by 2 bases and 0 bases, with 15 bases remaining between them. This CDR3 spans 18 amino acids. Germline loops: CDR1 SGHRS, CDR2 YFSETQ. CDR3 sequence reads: CASSFGGPGSSGANVLTF. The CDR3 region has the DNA TGCGCCAGCAGCTTTGGAGGCCCGGGGAGCTCTGGGGCCAACGTCCTGACTTTC. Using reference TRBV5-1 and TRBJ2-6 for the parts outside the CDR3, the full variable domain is KAGVTQTPRYLIKTRGQQVTLSCSPISGHRSVSWYQQTPGQGLQFLFEYFSETQRNKGNFPGRFSGRQFSNSRSEMNVSTLELGDSALYLCASSFGGPGSSGANVLTFGAGSRLTVL.

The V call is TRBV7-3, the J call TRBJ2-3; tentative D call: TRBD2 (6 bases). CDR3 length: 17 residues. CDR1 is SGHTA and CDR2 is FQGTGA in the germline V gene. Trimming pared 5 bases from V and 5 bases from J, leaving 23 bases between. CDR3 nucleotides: TGTGCCAGCAGCAAAACCCGTATCGCCCGAGCGGGAGATACGCAGTATTTT. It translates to CASSKTRIARAGDTQYF.

CDR3 sequence (DNA): TGTGCCAGCATTTCCGGGACAGGGACCACTGAAGCTTTCTTT. Residues: CASISGTGTTEAFF. The V gene is TRBV6-5, the J gene TRBJ1-1, with 9 nucleotides matching TRBD1. CDR1 is MNHEY, CDR2 SVGAGI, per germline. V lost 7 bases, J lost 4 bases, and 7 bases stayed unmatched. The CDR3 extends over 14 amino acids.

CDR3 sequence reads: CASSQDSVGTGDLNTEAFF. The CDR3 DNA is TGTGCCAGCAGCCAAGATTCGGTAGGGACAGGGGACTTGAACACTGAAGCTTTCTTT. V and J are TRBV3-1 (or the pseudogene TRBV3-2) and TRBJ1-1; 10 bases align to TRBD1. The V segment lost 0 bases and the J segment 0 bases; nucleotides outside the gene matches: 10. This CDR3 region has 19 residues. Germline CDR1 reads LGHDT; CDR2 reads YNNKEL (reference sequence).

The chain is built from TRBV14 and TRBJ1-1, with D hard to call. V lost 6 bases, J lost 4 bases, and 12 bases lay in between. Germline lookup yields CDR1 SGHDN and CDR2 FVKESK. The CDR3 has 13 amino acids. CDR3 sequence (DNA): TGTGCCAGCAGACCTAGGTTTTTCACTGAAGCTTTCTTT. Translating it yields CASRPRFFTEAFF.

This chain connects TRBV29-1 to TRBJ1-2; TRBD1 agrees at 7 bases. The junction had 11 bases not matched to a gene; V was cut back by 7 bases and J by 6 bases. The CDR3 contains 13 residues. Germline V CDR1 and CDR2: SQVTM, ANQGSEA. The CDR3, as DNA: TGCAGCGCCGTGGGACAGACTTATGATGGCTACACCTTC. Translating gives CSAVGQTYDGYTF.

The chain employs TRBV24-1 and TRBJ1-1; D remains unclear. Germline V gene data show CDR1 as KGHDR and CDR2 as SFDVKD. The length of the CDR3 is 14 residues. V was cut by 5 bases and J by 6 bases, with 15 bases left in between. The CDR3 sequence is CATSATGGFSEAFF. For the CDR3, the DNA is TGTGCCACCAGTGCAACCGGTGGTTTCTCTGAAGCTTTCTTT.

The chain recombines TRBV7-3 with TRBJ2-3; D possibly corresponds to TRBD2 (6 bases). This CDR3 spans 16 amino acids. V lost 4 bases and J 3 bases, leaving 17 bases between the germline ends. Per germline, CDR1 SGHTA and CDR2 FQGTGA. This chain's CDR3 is CASSSGTGGGTDTQYF. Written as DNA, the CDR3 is TGTGCCAGCAGCTCCGGGACTGGAGGTGGTACAGATACGCAGTATTTT.

The CDR3 sequence: CASSYPLGLAGTDTQYF. The DNA for the CDR3 is TGTGCCAGCAGTTACCCCCTGGGGCTAGCGGGAACAGATACGCAGTATTTT. This chain connects TRBV6-2 or TRBV6-3 to TRBJ2-3; TRBD2 matches 9 bases. This CDR3 is built from 17 residues. Unmatched junction bases numbered 9, after V lost 2 bases and J lost 3 bases. Germline V lookup: CDR1 MNHEY, CDR2 SVGEGT.

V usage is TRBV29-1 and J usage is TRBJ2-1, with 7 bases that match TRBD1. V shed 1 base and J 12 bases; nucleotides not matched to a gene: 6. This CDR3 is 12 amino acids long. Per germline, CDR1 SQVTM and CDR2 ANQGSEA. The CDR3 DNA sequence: TGCAGCGTTGAAGGACAGGGTCCGGGGCAGTTCTTC. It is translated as CSVEGQGPGQFF.

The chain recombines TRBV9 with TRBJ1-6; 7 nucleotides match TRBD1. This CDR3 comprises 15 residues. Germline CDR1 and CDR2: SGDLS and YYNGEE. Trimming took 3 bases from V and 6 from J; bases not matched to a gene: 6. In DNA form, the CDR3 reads TGTGCCAGCAGCGCGGGGACAGCAGCTAATTCACCCCTCCACTTT. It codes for CASSAGTAANSPLHF.